This paragraph reports one TCR beta chain. Allocation to cohorts depended on clinical history reported by the participants. Per the original data handling: Nucleated cell number was recorded as an estimate derived from reference gene primer amplification. Libraries were prepared by immunoSEQ multiplex PCR; TCRdb keeps only in-frame clonotypes and omits some of them. That table gives V, J and clone size, and the DNA gave D and trimming. The profile covers about 480,000 clones, with 70% to 90% appearing a single time and about 1.7% taken by the ten largest. This sample is drawn from a study of blood T cell repertoires in COVID-19. CDR3 length: 15 residues. V lost 6 bases and J lost 4; bases outside the gene matches: 11. Germline V gene data show CDR1 as MGHDK and CDR2 as SYGVNS.

The chain carries TRBV25-1 and TRBJ1-2, with 7 bases lining up with TRBD1. The receptor was derived from a woman in her 40s who had recovered from COVID-19. Specimen: PBMCs or T cells enriched from blood (not recorded which). CDR3 in DNA: TGTGCCAGCAGCCCCTACGGACAGGCGTTCTATGGCTACACCTTC. Its protein product is CASSPYGQAFYGYTF.